This record looks at one T cell receptor beta chain sequence and its context. The specificity of this receptor is unknown. No base qualities exist here, and no much larger clone lies one base off it. The record originates from a study of OX40 agonist ivuxolimab in advanced cancers. Regarding the complete study: Ivuxolimab was a fully human IgG2 agonistic monoclonal antibody targeting the costimulatory receptor OX40 (CD134). Intravenous ivuxolimab was administered to patients every 2 weeks at six dose levels: 0.01, 0.1, 0.3, 1.5, 3 and 10 mg/kg. Of the approximately 54 dose-escalation patients, hepatocellular carcinoma was present in approximately 20, melanoma in around 15, renal cell carcinoma in 9 and head and neck cancer in 9. The dose-escalation cohort was about 83% male with a mean age of roughly 62 years, ranging from about 23 to 85. Prior anti-PD-1, anti-PD-L1 or anti-CTLA-4 therapy was permitted, and about two fifths of dose-escalation patients had received checkpoint inhibitors. Partial responses occurred in three dose-escalation patients: two with cutaneous melanoma and one with hepatocellular carcinoma. Peripheral TCRbeta sequencing aimed to test whether ivuxolimab altered TCR sequence diversity and caused clonal T-cell expansion. The monotherapy dose-escalation portion (N of about 50 patients) of the phase I ivuxolimab trial is reported in the paper.

For sequencing of the TCRbeta CDR3 region, genomic DNA was extracted from the sorted cells. TCRbeta CDR3 regions were sequenced using the immunoSEQ Assay. The clones in this table, taken by TCRdb from immuneACCESS, are in-frame only. Not every clone is retained; where verified, under half of the shortfall comes from an unresolved V gene, and the cause of the rest is unknown. Counted in this sample were 70,000 to 75,000 clones; over 80% of them appeared once. 5.9% of the sample is taken by the ten largest. The trial excluded patients who had a history of autoimmune disease or who were on systemic immunosuppression. Peripheral blood for TCR sequencing was collected from all dose cohorts at baseline, on cycle 4 day 1, and on cycle 7 day 1. Samples were obtained from an open-label, multicenter, first-in-human phase I dose-escalation trial of ivuxolimab. Adults with locally advanced or metastatic head and neck squamous cell, hepatocellular, melanoma or renal cell carcinoma were enrolled in the trial. Before TCR sequencing, CD4+ T cells and CD8+ T cells were sorted from peripheral blood as separate populations.

Beyond this particular receptor, the publication reports: Low levels of normalized T-cell clonal expansion were also seen in some nonresponding patients. At doses of 0.1 to 3.0 mg/kg, clonal expansion of both CD4+ and CD8+ blood T cells was observed from baseline to week 6. After ivuxolimab, more expanded clones were found on average in CD8+ T cells than in CD4+ T cells. In the 0.1-3.0 mg/kg groups, partial responders had among the lowest normalized peripheral clonal expansion, particularly in CD8+ T cells. Antigen specificity was not determined for the clonally expanded peripheral T cells.

V lost 8 bases and J lost 0 bases; the stretch between them is 17 bases long. From cysteine to phenylalanine, the CDR3 is 16 amino acids long. Here the CDR3 DNA is all that survives: 48 bases in frame from base 1. The germline V gene (reference sequence) specifies LNHDA as CDR1 and SQIVND as CDR2. The input for sequencing was CD4+ or CD8+ T cells sorted from blood, taken in a trial of the OX40 agonist ivuxolimab. The receptor chain draws on TRBV19 and TRBJ2-1; tentative D gene TRBD2, with 7 bases matching. The TCR was taken from an adult with an advanced solid tumor such as melanoma, head and neck, liver or kidney cancer. DNA sequence: TGTGCCAGTGGGGGGGCTGGTTCGAGCTCCTACAATGAGCAGTTCTTC. Its protein product is CASGGAGSSSYNEQFF.